Given below is one T cell receptor (beta chain) in context. This clone's antigen is unknown. Per-base qualities were not stored, and no clone one base away is much larger. The data were taken from a study of blood T cell repertoires in COVID-19 (TCRdb year 2020). As for the study more broadly: Samples covering the acute and convalescent phases of COVID-19 were provided by collaborators in the United States, Italy and Spain. The material from the prospective study consisted of cDNA or gDNA derived from T cells, B-cell-depleted T cells, or PBMCs. The samples were drawn from the first 160 participants of the ongoing ImmuneRACE study and from 1,254 subjects provided by 6 global collaborators. A de-identified subject ID, COVID-19 status, age in years and sex were almost always included in the sample metadata. Where available, HLA class I and class II types were obtained from metadata supplied by the sample provider rather than from assay-based typing. Subjects who had been exposed to COVID-19, were actively infected with it, or had recovered from it provided the deeply sampled blood TCRbeta repertoires that made up the dataset. The repertoires were released in a freely available public database intended as a resource for research on the immune response to SARS-CoV-2.

Overall study outcomes, separate from this receptor: The amount of clinical and demographic metadata varied by source and participant and was provided uncurated.

Collaborating institutions collected whole blood in K2EDTA tubes following their own protocols. For TCRbeta analysis, collaborator samples were shipped as frozen whole blood, as isolated PBMCs, or as DNA extracted from either sample type. TCRbeta CDR3 regions were amplified from genomic DNA by means of the immunoSEQ Assay, a bias-controlled multiplex PCR. The authors' analysis ran thus. Within the assay, amplification of reference gene primers was used to estimate how many nucleated cells each sample contained. To quantify the absolute abundance of each unique TCRbeta CDR3 rearrangement, sequence reads were collapsed and filtered. For each sample, productive Simpson clonality was calculated as the square root of Simpson's diversity index over productive rearrangements. The source is immuneACCESS, and TCRdb retained only in-frame sequences with V and J called. Part of the clones is not carried over; for the studies checked, unresolved V genes explain less than half of this, and the remainder is unexplained. V, J and clone size are those of that table, while D and trimming were read from the DNA. In all, the sample holds around 100,000 clones, and about 77% of those were seen once. The ten top clones hold around a third of the sample.

Including cysteine and phenylalanine, the CDR3 has 15 amino acids. The CDR3 DNA has 45 bases and is translated from base 1. V is trimmed back by 2 bases and J by 7 bases, and the junction contains 7 bases that no gene match accounts for. CDR1 SNHLY and CDR2 FYNNEI are derived from the germline V gene. This receptor chain uses TRBV2 and TRBJ2-1; 8 central nucleotides agree with TRBD1. The TCR sequence derives from a man between 65 and 85 years old with active or convalescent COVID-19. The material sequenced was peripheral blood. The sequenced DNA: TGTGCCAGCAGTGAACAACTGCGGACAGGGAATGAGCAGTTCTTC. Its protein is CASSEQLRTGNEQFF.